This TCR beta chain was recovered during a study of cytomegalovirus exposure and HLA in healthy donors. Study details: Per a later analysis, the roughly 670 first-cohort and 110 or so validation repertoires shared one platform.

The study, taken as a whole, reports: There were under 200 TCR beta chains listed as cytomegalovirus-associated. Reported results showed that the classifier diagnosed cytomegalovirus status with high specificity and sensitivity. In vitro checks showed that a few CMV-associated chains really do target CMV antigens.

Trimming shortened V by 0 bases and J by 7 bases, and 13 bases separated the two germline ends. Per germline, CDR1 SGHRS and CDR2 YFSETQ. This CDR3 contains 14 residues. Profiling relied on immunoSEQ multiplex PCR, and the TCRdb table lists in-frame clones only, not all of them. This sample has some 41,000 clones, with over 85% found just once. To note about this clone: Its antigen is as yet unknown.

The chain employs TRBV5-1 and TRBJ1-2; D is uncertain. The sequence was collected from a woman aged 18-29 years in good health and CMV-seronegative. The sample comprised PBMCs. CDR3 sequence: CASSLAGLGTGYTF. The CDR3 DNA follows: TGCGCCAGCAGCTTGGCGGGTCTCGGTACTGGCTACACCTTC.